This T cell receptor (beta chain) was obtained from a study of T cell repertoires in cytomegalovirus infection. Study-wide points: HLA-C-restricted TCR beta clonotypes specific for CMV led the ex vivo response.

Each CDR3 protein gets one entry after TCRdb re-called the reads with MiXCR. This sample has 110,000 or so distinct CDR3 sequences, with around 30% found just once. This clonotype showed up just once. Antigen: not known. The CDR3 runs to 15 residues. Germline CDR1 is DFQATT and CDR2 is SNEGSKA (reference sequence). The rearrangement uses TRBV20-1 and TRBJ2-3; 13 nucleotides align to TRBD2. The material was CD8+ T cells from cultured PBMCs, obtained from culture after CMV antigen stimulation. The receptor's source is a human donor in good health (CMV status not recorded). Some clones in this sample may be carry-over from other donors' samples. CDR3 protein: CSATLTSGGPSTQYF. The CDR3 bases are TGCAGCGCCACCTTGACTAGCGGGGGGCCAAGTACGCAGTATTTT.